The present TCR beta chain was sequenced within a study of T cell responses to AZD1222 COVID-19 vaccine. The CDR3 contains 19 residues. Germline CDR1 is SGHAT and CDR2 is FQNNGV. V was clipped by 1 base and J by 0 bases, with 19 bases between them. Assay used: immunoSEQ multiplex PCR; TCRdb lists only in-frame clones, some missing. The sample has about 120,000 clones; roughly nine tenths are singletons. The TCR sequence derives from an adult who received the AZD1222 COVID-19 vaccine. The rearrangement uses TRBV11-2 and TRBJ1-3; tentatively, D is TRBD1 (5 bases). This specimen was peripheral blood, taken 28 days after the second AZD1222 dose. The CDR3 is CASSLVFSEGTLSGNTIYF. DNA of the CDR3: TGTGCCAGCAGCTTAGTCTTCTCGGAAGGGACCCTCTCTGGAAACACCATATATTTT.